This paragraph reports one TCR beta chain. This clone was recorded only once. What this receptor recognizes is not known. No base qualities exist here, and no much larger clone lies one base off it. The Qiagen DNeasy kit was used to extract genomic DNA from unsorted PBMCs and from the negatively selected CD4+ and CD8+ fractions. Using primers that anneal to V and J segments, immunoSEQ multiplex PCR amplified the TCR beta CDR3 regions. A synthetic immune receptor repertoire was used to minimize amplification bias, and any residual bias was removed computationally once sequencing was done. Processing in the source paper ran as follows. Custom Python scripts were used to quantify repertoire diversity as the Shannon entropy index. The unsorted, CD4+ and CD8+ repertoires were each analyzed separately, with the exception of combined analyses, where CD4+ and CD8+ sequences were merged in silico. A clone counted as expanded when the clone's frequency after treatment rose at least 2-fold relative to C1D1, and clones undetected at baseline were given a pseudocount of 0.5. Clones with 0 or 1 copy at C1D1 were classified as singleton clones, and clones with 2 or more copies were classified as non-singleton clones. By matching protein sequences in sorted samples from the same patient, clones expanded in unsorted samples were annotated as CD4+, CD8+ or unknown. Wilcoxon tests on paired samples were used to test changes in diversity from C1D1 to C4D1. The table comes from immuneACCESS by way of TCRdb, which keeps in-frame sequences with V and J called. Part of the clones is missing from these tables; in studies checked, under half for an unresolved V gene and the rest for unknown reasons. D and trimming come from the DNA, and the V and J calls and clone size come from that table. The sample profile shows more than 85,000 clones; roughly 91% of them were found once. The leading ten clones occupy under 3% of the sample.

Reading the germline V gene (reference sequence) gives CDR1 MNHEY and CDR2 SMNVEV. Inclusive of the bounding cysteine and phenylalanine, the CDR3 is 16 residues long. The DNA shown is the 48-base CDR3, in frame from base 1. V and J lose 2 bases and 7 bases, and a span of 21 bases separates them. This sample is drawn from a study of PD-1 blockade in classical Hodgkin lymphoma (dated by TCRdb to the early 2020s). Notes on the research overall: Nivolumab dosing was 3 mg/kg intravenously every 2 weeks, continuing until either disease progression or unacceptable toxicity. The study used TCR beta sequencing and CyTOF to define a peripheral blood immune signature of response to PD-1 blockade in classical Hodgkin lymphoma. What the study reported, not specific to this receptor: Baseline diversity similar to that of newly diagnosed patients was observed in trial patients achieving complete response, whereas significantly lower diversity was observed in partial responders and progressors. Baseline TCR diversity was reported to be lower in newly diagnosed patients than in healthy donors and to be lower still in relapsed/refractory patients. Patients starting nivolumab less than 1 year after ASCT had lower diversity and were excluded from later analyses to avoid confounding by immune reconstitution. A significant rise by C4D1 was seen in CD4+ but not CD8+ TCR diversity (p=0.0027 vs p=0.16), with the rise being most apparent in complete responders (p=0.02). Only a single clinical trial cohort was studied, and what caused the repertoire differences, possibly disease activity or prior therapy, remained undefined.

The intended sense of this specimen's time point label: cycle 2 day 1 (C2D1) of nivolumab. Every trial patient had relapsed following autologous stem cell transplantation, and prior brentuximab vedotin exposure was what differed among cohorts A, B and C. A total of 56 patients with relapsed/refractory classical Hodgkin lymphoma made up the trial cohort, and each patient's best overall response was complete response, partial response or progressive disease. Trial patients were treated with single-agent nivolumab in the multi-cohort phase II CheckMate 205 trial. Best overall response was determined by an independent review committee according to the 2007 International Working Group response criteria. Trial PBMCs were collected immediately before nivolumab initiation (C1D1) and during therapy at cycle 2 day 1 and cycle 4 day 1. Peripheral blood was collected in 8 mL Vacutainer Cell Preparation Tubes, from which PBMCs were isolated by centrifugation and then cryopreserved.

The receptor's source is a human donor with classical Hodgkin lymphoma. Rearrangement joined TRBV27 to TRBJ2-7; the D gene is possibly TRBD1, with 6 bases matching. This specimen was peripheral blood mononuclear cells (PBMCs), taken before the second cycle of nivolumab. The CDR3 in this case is CASSLIGRGGKGEQYF. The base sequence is TGTGCCAGCAGTTTAATTGGCAGGGGTGGGAAGGGGGAGCAGTACTTC.